This T cell receptor beta chain was captured by sequencing in a study of cytomegalovirus exposure and HLA in healthy donors. Broader study findings: A classifier reportedly called cytomegalovirus status with high sensitivity and specificity. CMV antigen specificity of three CMV-associated chains was confirmed in vitro. First-cohort TCR clusters tended to co-occur in the approximately 110 validation repertoires, a later analysis found.

The data were produced by immunoSEQ multiplex PCR, yet TCRdb's version contains in-frame clones alone and is incomplete. The sample shows 100,000 to 120,000 clones, around nine tenths of them seen only once. CDR3 length: 16 amino acids. Germline V gene sequence: CDR1 LGHNT, CDR2 FRNRAP. V dropped 1 base and J dropped 3; count of bases not matched to a gene: 1. Concerning this clone: Antigen: not known.

Sequenced: PBMCs. This rearrangement joins TRBV12-5 to TRBJ2-3, with TRBD2 matching over 13 bases. The source of this sequence is a woman aged 18-29 years in good health and CMV-seronegative. The CDR3 region is CASGLGTSGRTDTQYF. DNA for the CDR3: TGTGCTAGTGGTTTGGGGACTAGCGGGAGAACAGATACGCAGTATTTT.